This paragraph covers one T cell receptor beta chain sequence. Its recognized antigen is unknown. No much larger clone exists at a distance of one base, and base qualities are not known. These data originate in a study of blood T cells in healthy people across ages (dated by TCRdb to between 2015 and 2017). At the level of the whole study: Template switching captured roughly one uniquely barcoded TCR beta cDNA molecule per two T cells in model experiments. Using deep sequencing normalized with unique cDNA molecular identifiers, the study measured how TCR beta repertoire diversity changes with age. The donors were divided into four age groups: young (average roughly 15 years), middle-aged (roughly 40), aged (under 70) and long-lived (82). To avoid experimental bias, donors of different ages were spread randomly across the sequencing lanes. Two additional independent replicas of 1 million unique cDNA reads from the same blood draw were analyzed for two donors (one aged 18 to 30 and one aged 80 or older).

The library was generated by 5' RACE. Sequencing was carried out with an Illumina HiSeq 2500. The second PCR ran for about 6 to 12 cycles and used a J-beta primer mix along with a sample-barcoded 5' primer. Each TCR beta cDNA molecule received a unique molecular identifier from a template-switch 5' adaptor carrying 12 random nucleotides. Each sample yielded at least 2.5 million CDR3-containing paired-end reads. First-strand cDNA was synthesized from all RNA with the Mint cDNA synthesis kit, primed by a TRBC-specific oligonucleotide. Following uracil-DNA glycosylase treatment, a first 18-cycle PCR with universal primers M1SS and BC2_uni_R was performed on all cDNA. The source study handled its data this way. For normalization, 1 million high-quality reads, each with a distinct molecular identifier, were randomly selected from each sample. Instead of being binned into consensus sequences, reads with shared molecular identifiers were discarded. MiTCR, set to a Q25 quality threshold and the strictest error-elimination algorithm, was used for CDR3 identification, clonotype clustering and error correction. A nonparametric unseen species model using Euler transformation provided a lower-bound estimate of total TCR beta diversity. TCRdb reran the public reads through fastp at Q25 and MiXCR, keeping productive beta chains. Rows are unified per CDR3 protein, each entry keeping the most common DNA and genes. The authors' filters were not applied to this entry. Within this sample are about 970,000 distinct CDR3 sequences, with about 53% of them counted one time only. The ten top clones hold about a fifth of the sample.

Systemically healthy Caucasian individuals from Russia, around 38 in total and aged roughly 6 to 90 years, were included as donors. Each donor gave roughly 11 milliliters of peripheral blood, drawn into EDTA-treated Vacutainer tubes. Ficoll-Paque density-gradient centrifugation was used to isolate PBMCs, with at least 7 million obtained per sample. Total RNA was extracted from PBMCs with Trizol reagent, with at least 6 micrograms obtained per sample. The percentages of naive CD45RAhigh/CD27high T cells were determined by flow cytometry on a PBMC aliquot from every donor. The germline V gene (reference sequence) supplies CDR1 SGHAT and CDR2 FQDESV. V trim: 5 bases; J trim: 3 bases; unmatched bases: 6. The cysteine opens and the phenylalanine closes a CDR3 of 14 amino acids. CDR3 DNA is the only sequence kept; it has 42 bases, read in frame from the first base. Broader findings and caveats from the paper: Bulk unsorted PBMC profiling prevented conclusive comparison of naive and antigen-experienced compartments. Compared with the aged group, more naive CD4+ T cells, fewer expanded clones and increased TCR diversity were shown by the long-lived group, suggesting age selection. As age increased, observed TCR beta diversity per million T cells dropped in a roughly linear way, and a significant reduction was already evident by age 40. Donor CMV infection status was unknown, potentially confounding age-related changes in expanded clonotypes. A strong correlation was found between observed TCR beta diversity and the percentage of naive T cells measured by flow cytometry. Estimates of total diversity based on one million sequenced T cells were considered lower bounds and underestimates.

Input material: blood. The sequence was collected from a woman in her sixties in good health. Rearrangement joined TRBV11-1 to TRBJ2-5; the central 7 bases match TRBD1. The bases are TGTGCCAGCAGCCGAAACAGGGGCAAAGAGACCCAGTACTTC. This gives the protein CASSRNRGKETQYF. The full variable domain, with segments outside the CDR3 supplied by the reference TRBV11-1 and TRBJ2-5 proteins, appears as EAEVAQSPRYKITEKSQAVAFWCDPISGHATLYWYRQILGQGPELLVQFQDESVVDDSQLPKDRFSAERLKGVDSTLKIQPAELGDSAMYLCASSRNRGKETQYFGPGTRLLVL.